The clone carrying this TCR beta chain has just one count. Its antigen is undetermined. The table came from immunoSEQ multiplex PCR; TCRdb's copy has only in-frame clones and leaves some out. Of 200,000 to 300,000 clones in the sample, more than 75% were seen once. Treatment indicated: over 15 received Ad26.COV2.S at low or high dose, single or two shots; 5 received placebo; per-sample allocation not given. At day 63 after the first vaccine or placebo injection, samples were drawn. An 18-55-year-old adult in Boston served as donor. V was pared by 8 bases and J by 6 bases, with 13 bases between. Germline CDR1 is MDHEN and CDR2 is SYDVKM. The CDR3 is made up of 12 amino acids. The sample originates from a study of Ad26.COV2.S vaccination and SARS-CoV-2 variants. Findings of the study overall: Reportedly, spike-specific CD8+ and CD4+ T cell responses achieved substantial breadth once vaccination had taken place. Total T cell responses may have been underestimated by the TCR breadth and depth analyses.

The source was peripheral blood, collected in a trial of Ad26.COV2.S vaccine versus placebo. This receptor was identified in a person between 18 and 59 years old who received the Ad26.COV2.S COVID-19 vaccine or a placebo. The chain employs TRBV28 and TRBJ1-1, with D possibly being TRBD1 (5 bases). The CDR3 loop is CASSPGVAEAFF. As DNA, the CDR3 is TGTGCCAGCTCTCCGGGGGTTGCTGAAGCTTTCTTT.